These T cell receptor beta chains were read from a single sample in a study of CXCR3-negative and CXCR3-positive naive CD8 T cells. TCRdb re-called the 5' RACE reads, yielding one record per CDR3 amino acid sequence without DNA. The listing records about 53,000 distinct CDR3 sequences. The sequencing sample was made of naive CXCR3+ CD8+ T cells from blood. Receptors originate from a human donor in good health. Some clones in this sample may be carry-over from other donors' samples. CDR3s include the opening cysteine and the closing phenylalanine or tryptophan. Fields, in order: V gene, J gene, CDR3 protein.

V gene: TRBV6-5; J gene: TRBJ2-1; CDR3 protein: CASSPGIGYNEQFF
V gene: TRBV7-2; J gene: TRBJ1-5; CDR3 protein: CASSPGTASYQPQHF
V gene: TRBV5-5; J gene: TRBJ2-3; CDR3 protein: CASSLVQGLGTQYF
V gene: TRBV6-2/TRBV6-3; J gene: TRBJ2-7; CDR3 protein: CASNYVYSSYEQYF
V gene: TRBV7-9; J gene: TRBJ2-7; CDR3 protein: CASSPRTGIYEQYF
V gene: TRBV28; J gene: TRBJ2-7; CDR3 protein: CASTPGGYEQYF
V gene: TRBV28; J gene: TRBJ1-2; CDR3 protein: CASSARDRGPVYGYTF
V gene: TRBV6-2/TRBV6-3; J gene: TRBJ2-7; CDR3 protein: CASSQLSYEQYF
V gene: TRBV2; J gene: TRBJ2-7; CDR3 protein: CASSEGQGTPYEQYF
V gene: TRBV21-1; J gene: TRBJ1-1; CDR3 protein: CASSKGPGTASNTKAFF
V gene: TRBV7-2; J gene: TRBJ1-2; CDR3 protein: CASSRGQLYGYTF